Shown below are 30 T cell receptor beta chains from a single sample sequenced in a study of T cell responses to AZD1222 COVID-19 vaccine. Sequenced by immunoSEQ multiplex PCR; TCRdb stores in-frame clones only, minus some. The sample has over 150,000 clones; 85% to 95% are singletons. The sample was peripheral blood, taken 28 days after the second dose of the MenACWY control vaccine. The receptor source for this set is an adult who received the MenACWY meningococcal vaccine as a control.

This chain joins TRBV4-1 and TRBJ2-5, with TRBD1 identical over 12 bases. V shed 4 bases, J shed 5 bases, and the junction held 8 bases outside the gene matches. Germline values: CDR1 MGHRA, CDR2 YSYEKL. This CDR3 region has 16 residues. CDR3 sequence (DNA): TGCGCCAGCAGCCGAGACTGGGACAGGGGGCTTGAGACCCAGTACTTC. It is translated as CASSRDWDRGLETQYF.

V usage is TRBV12-3 or TRBV12-4 and J usage is TRBJ1-1; D remains unclear. This CDR3 has 11 amino acids. V shed 3 bases and J shed 7 bases, with 6 bases lying between them. For the CDR3, the DNA is TGTGCCAGCAGTTTTGGTGGTGAAGCTTTCTTT. It codes for CASSFGGEAFF.

The chain joins TRBV7-8 to TRBJ2-2, with 8 bases that match TRBD2. After removal of 3 bases from V and 4 bases from J, the junction contained 13 bases not matched to a gene. CDR1 SGHVS and CDR2 FQNEAQ come from the germline V gene. The CDR3 consists of 18 residues. The CDR3 is CASSFLRGGHLTTGELFF. The DNA for the CDR3 is TGTGCCAGCAGCTTTCTCCGGGGGGGACACCTCACCACCGGGGAGCTGTTTTTT.

This CDR3 is CASSSKGRRNTEAFF. CDR3 nucleotides: TGTGCCAGCAGTTCCAAAGGTAGGCGGAACACTGAAGCTTTCTTT. The V gene is TRBV6-5, the J gene TRBJ1-1; no clear D. The CDR3 loop spans 15 amino acids. CDR1 is MNHEY and CDR2 is SVGAGI in the germline V gene. V was trimmed by 4 bases and J by 1 base, leaving 13 bases between them.

The chain carries TRBV19 and TRBJ2-3; 7 nucleotides line up with TRBD2. Germline V lookup: CDR1 LNHDA, CDR2 SQIVND (reference sequence). V shed 5 bases, J shed 4 bases, and the junction held 12 bases outside the gene matches. The CDR3 totals 16 residues. The CDR3 DNA reads TGTGCCAGTAGTCCGGTTCGGGGGGACCTGTCAGATACGCAGTATTTT. It encodes CASSPVRGDLSDTQYF.

The chain couples TRBV30 to TRBJ1-1, with a possible D match to TRBD1 (5 bases). The germline CDR1 and CDR2 sequences are GTSNPN and SVGIG (reference sequence). Trimming left V 3 bases short and J 0 bases short, with 11 bases between. The CDR3 sequence is 14 residues long. CDR3 sequence reads: CAWRTGRLNTEAFF. CDR3 coding DNA: TGTGCCTGGAGAACAGGTCGCTTGAACACTGAAGCTTTCTTT.

The genes are TRBV7-9 and TRBJ2-7; TRBD1 might be the D (5 bases). V lost 1 base and J lost 3, with 10 bases in between. Germline V gene sequence: CDR1 SEHNR, CDR2 FQNEAQ (reference sequence). The CDR3 is made up of 14 amino acids. The CDR3 spells CASSLEGAVYEQYF. For the CDR3, the DNA is TGTGCCAGCAGCTTAGAAGGGGCGGTCTACGAGCAGTACTTC.

The chain combines TRBV23-1 with TRBJ2-2; D is perhaps TRBD2 (6 bases). TRBV23-1 is flagged as an ORF with uncertain function. The CDR3 runs to 14 residues. Trimming pared 3 bases from V and 6 bases from J, leaving 11 bases between. The CDR3 spells CASSQATGAGELFF. The DNA of the CDR3 is TGCGCCAGCAGTCAGGCTACGGGGGCCGGGGAGCTGTTTTTT.

The chain employs TRBV7-6 and TRBJ2-1, with 7 bases lining up with TRBD1. Germline trimming cut 8 bases from V and 1 base from J; bases unmatched to any gene: 8. Germline V gene sequence: CDR1 SGHVS, CDR2 FNYEAQ. The CDR3 has 15 residues. CDR3 sequence reads: CASSDRVLSYNEQFF. Here the CDR3 DNA reads TGTGCCAGCTCCGACAGGGTATTATCCTACAATGAGCAGTTCTTC.

This chain connects TRBV7-2 to TRBJ1-1, with D hard to call. Trimming cost V 1 base and J 4 bases, with 10 bases left between them. This CDR3 has 14 amino acids. The germline gives CDR1 SGHTA, CDR2 FQGNSA. The CDR3 DNA is TGTGCCAGCAGCTTAGACTTTTTTGCCACTGAAGCTTTCTTT. Protein product: CASSLDFFATEAFF.

The V call is TRBV6-5, the J call TRBJ2-7, with D perhaps TRBD1 or TRBD2 (5 bases each). V lost 7 bases and J lost 3, with 16 bases in between. The CDR3 covers 14 residues. Germline V gene data show CDR1 as MNHEY and CDR2 as SVGAGI. The CDR3 nucleotides are TGTGCCAGCACCCCCCTTGGTGGGGGCTACGAGCAGTACTTC. Amino acids: CASTPLGGGYEQYF.

The V and J genes are TRBV28 and TRBJ1-6; no firm D call. CDR1 and CDR2 (germline): MDHEN, SYDVKM. The CDR3 length is 11 residues. V was cut by 10 bases and J by 14 bases, with 15 bases left in between. The CDR3 bases are TGTGCCACTAACCGGGTAGGAACCCTCCACTTT. Encoded protein: CATNRVGTLHF.

The rearrangement joins TRBV7-2 to TRBJ2-7, with a possible D match to TRBD1 (5 bases). Looked up from germline, CDR1 is SGHTA and CDR2 is FQGNSA. This CDR3 has 18 residues. V shed 4 bases and J shed 3 bases, with 25 bases lying between them. The CDR3: CASSSTGLTPRTGYEQYF. The CDR3 nucleotides are TGTGCCAGCAGCTCCACGGGTTTGACCCCACGAACAGGCTACGAGCAGTACTTC.

The CDR3 region has the DNA TGTGCCTGGAACTTTGGACACTCGAATTCACCCCTCCACTTT. Amino acid sequence: CAWNFGHSNSPLHF. J is TRBJ1-6 and V is TRBV30; the D gene is possibly TRBD1 (5 bases). CDR3 size: 14 residues. CDR1 and CDR2 from the germline V gene are GTSNPN and SVGIG (reference sequence). The V end lost 4 bases, the J end lost 7 bases, and 14 bases lay between the germline ends.

The rearrangement joins TRBV29-1 to TRBJ1-5; D perhaps matches TRBD1 (6 bases). Trimming cost V 6 bases and J 7 bases, with 16 bases left between them. The CDR3 consists of 13 residues. CDR1 is SQVTM and CDR2 is ANQGSEA in the germline V gene. CDR3 amino acids: CSVLGGAGQPQHF. CDR3 DNA sequence: TGCAGCGTCTTGGGGGGGGCTGGGCAGCCCCAGCATTTT.

The rearrangement uses TRBV5-1 and TRBJ2-7; D tentatively fits TRBD1 or TRBD2 (5 bases each). Germline-derived CDR1 and CDR2 are SGHRS and YFSETQ. The CDR3 runs 15 residues. The V end lost 2 bases, the J end lost 0 bases, and 12 bases lay between the germline ends. CDR3 region: CASSFMGVLSYEQYF. As DNA, the CDR3 is TGCGCCAGCAGCTTCATGGGGGTTCTCTCCTACGAGCAGTACTTC.

On this clone itself: A junction end diverges from the germline sequence, so it may reflect a read error. The chain couples TRBV7-2 to TRBJ1-2; TRBD1 aligns across 8 bases. The germline CDR1 and CDR2 sequences are SGHTA and FQGNSA. CDR3 size: 13 residues. Here the CDR3 DNA reads TGTGCCAGCACCTTAGGGACAGGTGGGGGCTACACCTTC. Its translation: CASTLGTGGGYTF.

This chain joins TRBV12-3 or TRBV12-4 and TRBJ1-1; no clear D. The CDR3 length is 12 residues. The V and J ends lost 5 bases and 6 bases respectively, with 10 bases between them. The CDR3, as DNA: TGTGCCAGCAGTCTCTGGACGTCTGAAGCTTTCTTT. It translates to CASSLWTSEAFF.

This chain links TRBV4-3 with TRBJ2-1; the D gene is possibly TRBD1 (5 bases). V was cut by 0 bases and J by 3 bases, with 6 bases left in between. Germline V gene sequence: CDR1 LGHNA, CDR2 YSLEER. This CDR3 has 14 amino acids. CDR3 residues: CASSQDRGYNEQFF. CDR3 DNA sequence: TGCGCCAGCAGCCAAGATAGGGGCTACAATGAGCAGTTCTTC.

The rearrangement uses TRBV5-4 and TRBJ1-3; D perhaps matches TRBD1 (6 bases). Germline-derived CDR1 and CDR2 are SGHNT and YYREEE (reference sequence). Trimming removed 3 bases at V and 0 bases at J, with 10 bases between. The CDR3 runs to 15 residues. The CDR3 nucleotides read TGTGCCAGCAGCTCGCCGGGGGCCTCTGGAAACACCATATATTTT. It encodes CASSSPGASGNTIYF. The full variable domain, in which reference TRBV5-4 and TRBJ1-3 provide the parts outside the CDR3, is ETGVTQSPTHLIKTRGQQVTLRCSSQSGHNTVSWYQQALGQGPQFIFQYYREEENGRGNFPPRFSGLQFPNYSSELNVNALELDDSALYLCASSSPGASGNTIYFGEGSWLTVV.

J is TRBJ2-1 and V is TRBV29-1; 14 bases are a match to TRBD2. V lost 5 bases to trimming and J lost 9 bases; unmatched junction nucleotides: 12. Germline loops: CDR1 SQVTM, CDR2 ANQGSEA. The CDR3 sequence is 16 residues long. CDR3 DNA sequence: TGCAGCGTTCGAGGGACTAGCGGGGGAATTAACGGTGAGCAGTTCTTC. Translating gives CSVRGTSGGINGEQFF.

The J gene is TRBJ1-5, the V gene TRBV6-2 or TRBV6-3; 8 nucleotides align to TRBD1. This CDR3 has 17 amino acids. The germline V gene has CDR1 MNHEY and CDR2 SVGEGT. The trim removed 2 bases at V and 1 base at J, leaving 7 bases unmatched. The CDR3: CASSYPGGQDSNQPQHF. CDR3 nucleotide sequence: TGTGCCAGCAGTTACCCTGGGGGACAGGACAGCAATCAGCCCCAGCATTTT.

The genes are TRBV5-5 and TRBJ2-1; TRBD1 aligns across 7 bases. Germline-derived CDR1 and CDR2 are SGHKS and YYEKEE (reference sequence). Trimming at V came to 8 bases and at J to 3 bases, leaving 11 bases not matched to a gene. The length of the CDR3 is 15 residues. The CDR3 sequence: CASLSEGALYNEQFF. The CDR3 nucleotides are TGTGCCAGTCTTAGCGAGGGGGCTCTCTACAATGAGCAGTTCTTC.

V gene TRBV24-1 combines with J gene TRBJ2-3; D is perhaps TRBD2 (5 bases). CDR3 length: 14 amino acids. The germline V gene has CDR1 KGHDR and CDR2 SFDVKD. The germline V and J ends were trimmed by 4 bases and 6 bases, with 13 bases remaining between them. CDR3 nucleotides: TGTGCCACCAGTGACTCTAGCCCCATGGATACGCAGTATTTT. This encodes CATSDSSPMDTQYF.

The chain uses TRBV19 and TRBJ2-4; 7 positions agree with TRBD1. Germline V gene data show CDR1 as LNHDA and CDR2 as SQIVND (reference sequence). CDR3 length equals 16 residues. The trim removed 5 bases at V and 0 bases at J, leaving 7 bases unmatched. CDR3 loop: CASSPDRVIAKNIQYF. CDR3 nucleotides: TGTGCCAGTAGTCCCGACAGGGTAATAGCCAAAAACATTCAGTACTTC.

The rearrangement uses TRBV5-4 and TRBJ2-1, with a tentative D call TRBD2 (6 bases). The CDR3 runs to 13 residues. The V gene's germline CDR1 is SGHNT and CDR2 YYREEE (reference sequence). V was clipped by 0 bases and J by 9 bases, with 10 bases between them. CDR3 coding DNA: TGTGCCAGCAGCTTGGGACTAGTTGCTGAGCAGTTCTTC. This sequence encodes CASSLGLVAEQFF.

This clone showed up just once. The chain is built from TRBV6-5 and TRBJ1-1; D gene uncertain. Germline V gene sequence: CDR1 MNHEY, CDR2 SVGAGI. V was trimmed by 6 bases and J by 1 base, leaving 12 bases between them. CDR3 size: 14 residues. DNA for the CDR3: TGTGCCAGCAGGGGCGGACGGACGAACACTGAAGCTTTCTTT. Amino acids: CASRGGRTNTEAFF.

V usage is TRBV5-1 and J usage is TRBJ1-6, with TRBD1 as a possible D gene (5 bases). Trimming removed 5 bases from V and 8 bases from J, with 14 bases in between. CDR1 SGHRS and CDR2 YFSETQ come from the germline V gene. This CDR3 has 14 residues. The CDR3 is CASRAGTADSPLHF. The CDR3 coding sequence is TGCGCCAGCAGGGCCGGGACGGCTGATTCACCCCTCCACTTT.

V usage is TRBV2 and J usage is TRBJ1-2; the D is unclear. Germline V gene sequence: CDR1 SNHLY, CDR2 FYNNEI. Trimming removed 7 bases from V and 0 bases from J, with 12 bases in between. The CDR3 runs to 14 residues. For the CDR3, the DNA is TGTGCCAGCAAGGGAGACCTAGCTAACTATGGCTACACCTTC. Its protein is CASKGDLANYGYTF.

The chain combines TRBV6-5 with TRBJ2-7, with D possibly being TRBD1 or TRBD2 (5 bases each). Trimming stripped 5 bases from V and 4 bases from J, with 18 bases between. Germline CDR1 reads MNHEY; CDR2 reads SVGAGI. This CDR3 contains 15 residues. CDR3 coding DNA: TGTGCCAGCAGTAACCCCGGGGCAGCCACTTACGAGCAGTACTTC. Translation: CASSNPGAATYEQYF.